These 15 T cell receptor beta chains came from one sample sequenced in a study of control samples from healthy donors and cancer patients. TCRdb's copy holds only in-frame clones and misses some; the assay was immunoSEQ multiplex PCR. The sample includes tens of thousands of clones, about 86% of them seen just once. Sequences were obtained from blood. The receptor set was obtained from a woman in her forties or fifties in good health.

The chain links TRBV6-5 to TRBJ1-1; D remains ambiguous. From germline, CDR1 is MNHEY and CDR2 SVGAGI. The CDR3 spans 14 residues. V lost 2 bases, J lost 1 base, and 8 bases lay in between. CDR3 coding DNA: TGTGCCAGCAGTTACGTCCACCAGAACACTGAAGCTTTCTTT. This encodes CASSYVHQNTEAFF.

This clone was observed a single time. The rearrangement links TRBV14 to TRBJ1-4, with TRBD1 identical over 7 bases. The junction had 6 bases not matched to a gene; V was cut back by 3 bases and J by 5 bases. The CDR3 consists of 15 residues. Germline lookup yields CDR1 SGHDN and CDR2 FVKESK. The CDR3 sequence: CASSQNRGLNEKLFF. In DNA, the CDR3 is TGTGCCAGCAGCCAGAACAGGGGTCTCAATGAAAAACTGTTTTTT.

V and J are TRBV5-6 and TRBJ2-3, with 10 positions matching TRBD2. This CDR3 is 16 amino acids long. Germline CDR1 and CDR2: SGHDT and YYEEEE. After removal of 0 bases from V and 2 bases from J, the junction contained 3 bases not matched to a gene. CDR3 bases: TGTGCCAGCAGCTTGGAGCGGGGGGGCCACACAGATACGCAGTATTTT. This translates into CASSLERGGHTDTQYF. The whole variable domain, remainder taken from reference TRBV5-6 and TRBJ2-3, is DAGVTQSPTHLIKTRGQQVTLRCSPKSGHDTVSWYQQALGQGPQFIFQYYEEEERQRGNFPDRFSGHQFPNYSSELNVNALLLGDSALYLCASSLERGGHTDTQYFGPGTRLTVL.

This rearrangement joins TRBV7-6 to TRBJ1-4, with 10 bases identical to TRBD1. The CDR3 consists of 17 residues. CDR1 is SGHVS, CDR2 FNYEAQ, per germline. The V gene end was trimmed by 5 bases and the J gene end by 0 bases; junction bases not matched to a gene: 6. CDR3 loop: CASSRDRGGATNEKLFF. As DNA, the CDR3 is TGTGCCAGCAGCCGGGACAGGGGAGGGGCAACTAATGAAAAACTGTTTTTT.

Note on this clone: The junction departs from germline at one end; a sequencing error may be responsible. The V and J genes are TRBV29-1 and TRBJ2-7, with TRBD1 matching over 8 bases. CDR3 length: 15 residues. CDR1 SQVTM and CDR2 ANQGSEA come from the germline V gene. CDR3 amino acids: CSVEWEDRASHEQYF. In DNA form, the CDR3 reads TGCAGCGTTGAATGGGAGGACAGGGCCTCCCACGAGCAGTACTTC.

The rearrangement joins TRBV6-4 to TRBJ2-1; D gene uncertain. This CDR3 is 13 amino acids long. V lost 0 bases to trimming and J lost 6 bases, with 6 bases between them. CDR1 and CDR2 (germline): MRHNA, SNTAGT. CDR3 region: CASSDSSLNEQFF. The CDR3 region has the DNA TGTGCCAGCAGTGACTCGAGTCTCAATGAGCAGTTCTTC.

This clone was detected a few times. This chain joins TRBV12-3 or TRBV12-4 and TRBJ1-2; no firm D call. The V and J ends lost 5 bases and 7 bases respectively, with 8 bases between them. The CDR3 has 11 residues. CDR3 DNA sequence: TGTGCCAGCAGTACCCTGGGTGGCTACACCTTC. Protein sequence: CASSTLGGYTF.

V is TRBV10-3 and J is TRBJ2-5, with 11 bases lining up with TRBD1. Trimming took 6 bases from V and 5 from J; bases not matched to a gene: 2. Per germline, CDR1 ENHRY and CDR2 SYGVKD. The CDR3 is 13 amino acids. CDR3 residues: CAIRGTGGETQYF. The CDR3 DNA reads as TGTGCCATCAGAGGGACAGGGGGGGAGACCCAGTACTTC.

This chain uses TRBV7-3 with TRBJ2-5; 11 nucleotides match TRBD1. There are 16 residues in the CDR3. V was clipped by 3 bases and J by 2 bases; unmatched bases: 5. CDR1 SGHTA and CDR2 FQGTGA come from the germline V gene. For the CDR3, the DNA is TGTGCCAGCAGCTTGGGACAGGGGGGTGGACAAGAGACCCAGTACTTC. Translated, it gives CASSLGQGGGQETQYF.

The rearrangement uses TRBV3-1 (or the pseudogene TRBV3-2) and TRBJ2-1; 10 bases align to TRBD2. The CDR3 has 16 residues. V shed 0 bases, J shed 7 bases, and the junction held 6 bases outside the gene matches. Germline V gene lookup returns CDR1 LGHDT and CDR2 YNNKEL (reference sequence). CDR3 in amino acids: CASSQDLSGGGNEQFF. In DNA form, the CDR3 reads TGTGCCAGCAGCCAAGATCTAAGCGGGGGGGGAAATGAGCAGTTCTTC.

This chain joins TRBV7-3 and TRBJ2-7; possibly TRBD1 for D (5 bases). The V end lost 4 bases, the J end lost 0 bases, and 13 bases lay between the germline ends. From germline, CDR1 is SGHTA and CDR2 FQGTGA. This CDR3 has 15 amino acids. CDR3 region: CASSSQRGNSYEQYF. DNA of the CDR3: TGTGCCAGCAGCTCACAAAGGGGAAACTCCTACGAGCAGTACTTC.

The chain is built from TRBV4-2 and TRBJ2-5, with D possibly being TRBD2 (5 bases). The germline CDR1 and CDR2 sequences are LGHNA and YNFKEQ. This CDR3 has 17 amino acids. Trimming cost V 4 bases and J 1 base, with 19 bases left between them. CDR3 loop: CASSPSIVGVGQETQYF. The CDR3 nucleotides are TGTGCCAGCAGCCCCTCCATCGTGGGAGTAGGCCAAGAGACCCAGTACTTC.

The rearrangement links TRBV7-9 to TRBJ1-2, with D uncertain. Germline V gives CDR1 SEHNR, CDR2 FQNEAQ (reference sequence). This CDR3 is 14 amino acids long. V lost 1 base and J 4 bases, leaving 10 bases between the germline ends. The CDR3 DNA follows: TGTGCCAGCAGCTTAGAACAGCACTTCTATGGCTACACCTTC. Translated: CASSLEQHFYGYTF.

The chain has TRBV7-9 and TRBJ2-5; 8 bases are a match to TRBD1. Germline assignment: CDR1 SEHNR and CDR2 FQNEAQ (reference sequence). V lost 3 bases, J lost 0 bases, and 12 bases stayed unmatched. This CDR3 spans 18 amino acids. CDR3 sequence reads: CASSFPDRGESDQETQYF. CDR3 sequence (DNA): TGTGCCAGCAGCTTTCCCGACAGGGGAGAATCTGACCAAGAGACCCAGTACTTC.

The CDR3 nucleotides read TGTGCCAGTAGTAAAGGACTAGCGGGGGGAAACACCGGGGAGCTGTTTTTT. It translates to CASSKGLAGGNTGELFF. This chain joins TRBV19 and TRBJ2-2; TRBD2 aligns across 14 bases. The CDR3 loop spans 17 amino acids. Germline CDR1 and CDR2: LNHDA and SQIVND (reference sequence). Unmatched junction bases numbered 3, after V lost 4 bases and J lost 2 bases. Full variable domain (missing parts from reference TRBV19 and TRBJ2-2): DGGITQSPKYLFRKEGQNVTLSCEQNLNHDAMYWYRQDPGQGLRLIYYSQIVNDFQKGDIAEGYSVSREKKESFPLTVTSAQKNPTAFYLCASSKGLAGGNTGELFFGEGSRLTVL.